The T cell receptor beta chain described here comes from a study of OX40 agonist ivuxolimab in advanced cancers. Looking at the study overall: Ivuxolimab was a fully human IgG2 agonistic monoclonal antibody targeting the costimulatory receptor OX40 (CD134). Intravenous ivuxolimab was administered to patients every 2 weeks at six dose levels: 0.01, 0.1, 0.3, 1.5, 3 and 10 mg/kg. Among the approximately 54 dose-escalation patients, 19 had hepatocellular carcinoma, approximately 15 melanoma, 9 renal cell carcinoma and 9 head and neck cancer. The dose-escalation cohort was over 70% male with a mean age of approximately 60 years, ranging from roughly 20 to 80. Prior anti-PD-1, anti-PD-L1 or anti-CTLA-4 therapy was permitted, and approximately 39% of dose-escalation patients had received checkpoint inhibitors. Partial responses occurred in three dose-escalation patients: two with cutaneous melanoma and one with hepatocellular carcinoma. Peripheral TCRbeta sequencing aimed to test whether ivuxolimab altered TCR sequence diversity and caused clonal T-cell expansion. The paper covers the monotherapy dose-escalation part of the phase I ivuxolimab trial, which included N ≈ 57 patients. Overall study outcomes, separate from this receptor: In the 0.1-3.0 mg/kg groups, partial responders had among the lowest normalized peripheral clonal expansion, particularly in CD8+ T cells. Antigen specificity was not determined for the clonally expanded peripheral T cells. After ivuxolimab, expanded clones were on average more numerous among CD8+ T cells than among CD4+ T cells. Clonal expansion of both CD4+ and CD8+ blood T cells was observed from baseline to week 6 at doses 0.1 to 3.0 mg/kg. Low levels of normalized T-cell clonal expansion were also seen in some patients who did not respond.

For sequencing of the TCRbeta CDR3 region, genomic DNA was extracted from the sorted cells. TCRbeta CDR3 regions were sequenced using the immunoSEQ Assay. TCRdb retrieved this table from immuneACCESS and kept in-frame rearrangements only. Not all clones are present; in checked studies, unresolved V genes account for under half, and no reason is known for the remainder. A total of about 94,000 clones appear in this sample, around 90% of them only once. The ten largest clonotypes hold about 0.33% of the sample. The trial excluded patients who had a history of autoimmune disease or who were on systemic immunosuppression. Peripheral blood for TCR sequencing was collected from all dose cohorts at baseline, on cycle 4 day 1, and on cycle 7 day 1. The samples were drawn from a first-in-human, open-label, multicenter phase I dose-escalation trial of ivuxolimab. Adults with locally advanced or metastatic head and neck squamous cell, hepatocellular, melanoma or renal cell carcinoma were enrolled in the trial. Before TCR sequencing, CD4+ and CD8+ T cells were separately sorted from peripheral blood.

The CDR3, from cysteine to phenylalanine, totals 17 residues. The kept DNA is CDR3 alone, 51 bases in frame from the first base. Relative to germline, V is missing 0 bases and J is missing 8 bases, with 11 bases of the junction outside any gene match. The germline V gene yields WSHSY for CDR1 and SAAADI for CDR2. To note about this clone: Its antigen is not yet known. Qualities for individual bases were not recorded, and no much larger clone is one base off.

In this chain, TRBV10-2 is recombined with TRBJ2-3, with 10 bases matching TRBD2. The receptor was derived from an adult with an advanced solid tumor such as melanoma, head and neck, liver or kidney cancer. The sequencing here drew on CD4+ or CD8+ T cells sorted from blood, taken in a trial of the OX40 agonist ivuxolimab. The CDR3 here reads CASSESMGSGGSGTQYF. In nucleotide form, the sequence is TGCGCCAGCAGTGAGTCGATGGGTAGCGGGGGGTCCGGTACGCAGTATTTT.